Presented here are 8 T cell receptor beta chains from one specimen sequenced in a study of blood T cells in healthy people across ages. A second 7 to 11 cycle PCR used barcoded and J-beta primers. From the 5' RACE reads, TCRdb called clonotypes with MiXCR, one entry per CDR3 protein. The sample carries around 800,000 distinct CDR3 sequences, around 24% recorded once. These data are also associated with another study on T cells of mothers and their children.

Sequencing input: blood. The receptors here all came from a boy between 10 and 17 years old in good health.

The CDR3 coding sequence is TGTGCCAGCAGCGGGACAGGGTGGGCATGGTCAGAGCAGTACTTC. Residues: CASSGTGWAWSEQYF. The chain has TRBV9 and TRBJ2-7; the match to TRBD1 covers 8 bases. Unmatched junction bases numbered 12, after V lost 3 bases and J lost 7 bases. This CDR3 comprises 15 residues. From germline, CDR1 is SGDLS and CDR2 YYNGEE.

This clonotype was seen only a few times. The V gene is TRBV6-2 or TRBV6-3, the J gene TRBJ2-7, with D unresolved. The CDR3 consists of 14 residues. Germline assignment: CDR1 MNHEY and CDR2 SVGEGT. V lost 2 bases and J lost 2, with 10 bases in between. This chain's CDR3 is CASSYAGHTYEQYF. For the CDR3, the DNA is TGTGCCAGCAGTTACGCTGGTCATACCTACGAGCAGTACTTC.

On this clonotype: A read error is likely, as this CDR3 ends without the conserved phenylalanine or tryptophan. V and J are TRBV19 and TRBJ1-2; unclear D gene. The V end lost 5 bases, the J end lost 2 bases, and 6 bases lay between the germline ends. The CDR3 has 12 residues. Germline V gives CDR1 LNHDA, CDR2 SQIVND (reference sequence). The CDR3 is CASSPTNYGYTL. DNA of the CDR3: TGTGCCAGTAGTCCGACAAACTATGGCTACACCTTA.

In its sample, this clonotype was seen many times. CDR3 in amino acids: CASKDGGADVETQYF. In nucleotides, the CDR3 is TGCGCCAGCAAGGACGGGGGGGCCGACGTAGAGACCCAGTACTTC. The chain recombines TRBV5-1 with TRBJ2-5; TRBD2 aligns across 8 bases. Germline CDR1 SGHRS, CDR2 YFSETQ. CDR3 length: 15 residues. The junction had 11 bases not matched to a gene; V was cut back by 6 bases and J by 4 bases. Together with reference TRBV5-1 and TRBJ2-5, the CDR3 gives the full variable domain: KAGVTQTPRYLIKTRGQQVTLSCSPISGHRSVSWYQQTPGQGLQFLFEYFSETQRNKGNFPGRFSGRQFSNSRSEMNVSTLELGDSALYLCASKDGGADVETQYFGPGTRLLVL.

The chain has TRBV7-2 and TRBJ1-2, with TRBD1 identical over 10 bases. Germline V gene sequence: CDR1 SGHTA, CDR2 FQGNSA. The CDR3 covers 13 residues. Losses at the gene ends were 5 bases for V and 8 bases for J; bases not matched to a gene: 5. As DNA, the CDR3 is TGTGCCAGCAGCACGGACAGGGGGTACGGCTACACCTTC. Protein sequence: CASSTDRGYGYTF.

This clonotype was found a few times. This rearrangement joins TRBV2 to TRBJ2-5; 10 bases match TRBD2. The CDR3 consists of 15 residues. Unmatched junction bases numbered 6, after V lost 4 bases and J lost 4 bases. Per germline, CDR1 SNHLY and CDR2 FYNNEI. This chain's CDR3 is CASSGSTSGLETQYF. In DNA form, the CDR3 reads TGTGCCAGCAGTGGTTCGACTAGCGGGCTAGAGACCCAGTACTTC.

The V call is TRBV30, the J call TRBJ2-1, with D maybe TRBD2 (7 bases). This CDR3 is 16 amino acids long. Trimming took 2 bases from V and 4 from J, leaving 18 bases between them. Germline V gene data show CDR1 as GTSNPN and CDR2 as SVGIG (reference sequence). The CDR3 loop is CAWSLGGANLYNEQFF. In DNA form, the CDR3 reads TGTGCCTGGAGTTTGGGGGGGGCAAACCTTTACAATGAGCAGTTCTTC.

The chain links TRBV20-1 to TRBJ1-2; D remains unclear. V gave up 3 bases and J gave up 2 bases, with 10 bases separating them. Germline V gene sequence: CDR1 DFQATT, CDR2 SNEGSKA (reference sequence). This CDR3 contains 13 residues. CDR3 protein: CSARHAVNYGYTF. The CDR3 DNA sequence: TGCAGTGCTAGGCATGCGGTGAACTATGGCTACACCTTC.